Listed below are T cell receptor beta chains from one sample, sequenced in a study of early T cells in non-severe SARS-CoV-2 infection. In TCRdb, the 5' RACE reads were re-called with MiXCR into one record per CDR3 protein. The table lists approximately 97,000 distinct CDR3 sequences, around 10% of them singletons. The sample in question was whole blood, obtained at baseline. The receptors shown here come from an adult who was a healthcare worker with PCR-confirmed SARS-CoV-2 infection or an uninfected control (not recorded which). Each CDR3 is given with its conserved first and last residue. D genes are given only for firm matches. Clone size is given for some rows only: seen once, a few or many times, or a class if the clone is expanded.

>TRBD1|few|TRBV27|TRBJ1-6
CASSLGRATGVTSPLHF
TGTGCCAGCAGTTTAGGCCGGGCTACAGGGGTTACTTCACCCCTCCACTTT
>.|.|TRBV27|TRBJ1-5
CASSLRGNSNQPQHF
TGTGCCAGCAGTTTAAGGGGTAATAGCAATCAGCCCCAGCATTTT
>.|.|TRBV6-5|TRBJ2-3
CASSKQWGGLSTDTQYF
TGTGCCAGCAGTAAACAGTGGGGGGGCCTTAGCACAGATACGCAGTATTTT
>TRBD1|.|TRBV9|TRBJ2-7
CASSVGTGYYEQYF
TGTGCCAGCAGCGTCGGGACAGGGTACTACGAGCAGTACTTC
>.|many|TRBV20-1|TRBJ2-7
CSANGYEQYF
TGCAGTGCTAACGGCTACGAGCAGTACTTC
>TRBD1|many|TRBV29-1|TRBJ2-1
CSVVPPWTGVNNEQFF
TGCAGCGTTGTACCCCCCTGGACAGGGGTAAACAATGAGCAGTTCTTC
>.|many|TRBV20-1|TRBJ2-2
CSAIPTDKVNTGELFF
TGCAGTGCTATCCCTACGGACAAAGTGAACACCGGGGAGCTGTTTTTT
>.|few|TRBV7-2|TRBJ2-1
CASSFILNNEQFF
TGTGCCAGCAGCTTCATACTGAACAATGAGCAGTTCTTC
>.|few|TRBV7-9|TRBJ2-3
CASSSLTSDTQYF
TGTGCCAGCAGCTCCCTGACGTCAGATACGCAGTATTTT
>TRBD1|many|TRBV29-1|TRBJ1-1
CSADRGSNTEAFF
TGCAGCGCCGACAGGGGCTCGAACACTGAAGCTTTCTTT
>TRBD2|many|TRBV7-2|TRBJ2-3
CASSPSGRQDTQYF
TGTGCCAGCAGCCCGAGCGGGAGACAAGATACGCAGTATTTT
>.|.|TRBV6-2/TRBV6-3|TRBJ2-1
CASSFSYYNEQFF
TGTGCCAGCAGTTTTTCGTACTACAATGAGCAGTTCTTC
>TRBD1|many|TRBV10-3|TRBJ1-1
CAITRTGRDTEAFF
TGTGCCATCACGAGGACAGGGAGGGACACTGAAGCTTTCTTT
>.|once|TRBV6-2/TRBV6-3|TRBJ1-2
CASSYGRNYGYTF
TGTGCCAGCAGTTACGGGCGGAACTATGGCTACACCTTC
>.|many|TRBV24-1|TRBJ2-2
CATSGGTANTGELFF
TGTGCCACCAGTGGCGGGACAGCGAACACCGGGGAGCTGTTTTTT
>.|few|TRBV5-1|TRBJ2-3
CASSLTTSRTVDTQYF
TGCGCCAGCAGCTTGACGACTAGTCGTACCGTAGATACGCAGTATTTT
>.|.|TRBV10-3|TRBJ2-3
CAISESGQSWDTQYF
TGTGCCATCAGTGAGTCGGGGCAGAGCTGGGATACGCAGTATTTT
>.|many|TRBV7-9|TRBJ1-2
CASSAQSAFDYGYTF
TGTGCCAGCAGCGCCCAAAGTGCCTTCGACTATGGCTACACCTTC
>TRBD1|.|TRBV5-4|TRBJ1-4
CASSRDRSNEKLFF
TGTGCCAGCAGCCGGGACAGGAGTAATGAAAAACTGTTTTTT
>TRBD2|few|TRBV10-3|TRBJ2-3
CAISGGRSSGRRTDTQYF
TGTGCCATCAGTGGGGGGAGGTCTAGCGGGAGGAGGACAGATACGCAGTATTTT
>.|.|TRBV9|TRBJ1-3
CASSSGNTIYF
TGTGCCAGCAGCTCTGGAAACACCATATATTTT
>.|few|TRBV29-1|TRBJ2-3
CSVESGAGAPDTQYF
TGCAGCGTTGAATCGGGGGCGGGGGCCCCAGATACGCAGTATTTT
>TRBD2|.|TRBV5-1|TRBJ2-1
CASSLNGGSSSNEQFF
TGCGCCAGCAGCTTGAACGGCGGGAGCTCTTCCAATGAGCAGTTCTTC
>TRBD1|.|TRBV5-5|TRBJ1-1
CASSLTGGFTEAFF
TGTGCCAGCAGCTTAACAGGGGGCTTCACTGAAGCTTTCTTT
>TRBD1|few|TRBV7-2|TRBJ2-5
CASSPPRQGSRETQYF
TGTGCCAGCAGCCCACCGCGACAGGGTTCACGAGAGACCCAGTACTTC
>TRBD1|.|TRBV24-1|TRBJ2-7
CATSRTGSYEQYF
TGTGCCACCAGTAGGACAGGGTCCTACGAGCAGTACTTC
>TRBD1|many|TRBV5-1|TRBJ1-4
CASSLTTGTANEKLFF
TGCGCCAGCAGCTTAACTACCGGGACAGCGAATGAAAAACTGTTTTTT
>.|.|TRBV2|TRBJ2-7
CASNDPNSYEQYF
TGTGCCAGCAACGATCCCAACTCCTACGAGCAGTACTTC